What follows describes a single TCR beta chain. The data stem from a study of type 1 regulatory T cells. Study background: T-allo10 is a Tr1-enriched, alloantigen-specific CD4 T cell product made in vitro.

TCRdb analysed the reads with MiXCR anew, one entry per CDR3 protein. The repertoire holds 88,000 or so distinct CDR3 sequences, about 28% seen once, with about 2% in the top ten. V lost 1 base and J 3 bases, leaving 7 bases between the germline ends. The germline V gene has CDR1 SGHTA and CDR2 FQGNSA. The CDR3 length is 13 residues. This TCR was sampled from a human donor in good health. The chain carries TRBV7-2 and TRBJ2-7; no firm D call. Material: CD4+ T cells, either the whole sample or a sorted fraction (not recorded which). The CDR3 sequence is CASSLGLIYEQYF. CDR3 in DNA: TGTGCCAGCAGCTTAGGCCTGATCTACGAGCAGTACTTC.